These 21 T cell receptor beta chains share one sample of origin, sequenced in a study of response to subunit inactivated influenza vaccine. One entry per CDR3 protein results from TCRdb running MiXCR on the RT-PCR reads. The table includes 200,000 to 300,000 distinct CDR3 sequences, 12% detected once. The specimen comprised non-naive T cells sorted from PBMCs, sampled 14 to 15 days before vaccination. All receptors come from a man in his fifties who received an inactivated influenza vaccine.

This clonotype came up many times. This CDR3 is CASSLGRLANTGELFF. CDR3 sequence (DNA): TGTGCCAGCAGCTTAGGACGTTTGGCGAACACCGGGGAGCTGTTTTTT. This chain connects TRBV11-2 to TRBJ2-2; D call uncertain. V was pared by 1 base and J by 0 bases, with 9 bases between. This CDR3 has 16 amino acids. The germline V gene has CDR1 SGHAT and CDR2 FQNNGV.

This clonotype appeared a few times. The chain has TRBV7-3 and TRBJ1-1; a possible D gene is TRBD1 (6 bases). Trimming removed 4 bases at V and 0 bases at J, with 21 bases between. Germline V CDR1 and CDR2: SGHTA, FQGTGA. The CDR3 spans 18 residues. The CDR3, as DNA: TGTGCCAGCAGCTCCACTGGGGGCAGGGCAACCATGAACACTGAAGCTTTCTTT. As protein: CASSSTGGRATMNTEAFF. The variable domain in full, with the rest retrieved from reference TRBV7-3 and TRBJ1-1, is GAGVSQTPSNKVTEKGKYVELRCDPISGHTALYWYRQSLGQGPEFLIYFQGTGAADDSGLPNDRFFAVRPEGSVSTLKIQRTERGDSAVYLCASSSTGGRATMNTEAFFGQGTRLTVV.

This chain links TRBV19 with TRBJ2-7, with D hard to call. CDR1 is LNHDA, CDR2 SQIVND, per germline (reference sequence). The V gene lost 5 bases and the J gene lost 4 bases, with 12 bases spanning the gap. The CDR3 contains 13 residues. The CDR3 DNA reads as TGTGCCAGTAGTGACCGCACCCATTACGAGCAGTACTTC. This gives the protein CASSDRTHYEQYF.

In this sample, this clonotype turned up a few times. V is TRBV12-3 or TRBV12-4 and J is TRBJ2-3; possibly TRBD1 for D (5 bases). This CDR3 is built from 14 residues. Trimming cost V 3 bases and J 3 bases, with 10 bases left between them. The CDR3 region has the DNA TGTGCCAGCAGTTTTGGCCAGGGAACAGATACGCAGTATTTT. Amino acid sequence: CASSFGQGTDTQYF.

The chain has TRBV28 and TRBJ2-3; D is unresolved. The V and J ends lost 8 bases and 1 base respectively, with 10 bases between them. This CDR3 spans 13 amino acids. Germline values: CDR1 MDHEN, CDR2 SYDVKM. In DNA, the CDR3 is TGTGCCAGCGGATACTCAGGCACAGATACGCAGTATTTT. It codes for CASGYSGTDTQYF.

The CDR3 loop is CASSGTGGHQPQHF. CDR3 DNA sequence: TGTGCCAGCAGCGGGACTGGGGGTCATCAGCCCCAGCATTTT. This sequence joins TRBV6-2 or TRBV6-3 and TRBJ1-5, with D tentatively TRBD1 (5 bases). The CDR3 totals 14 residues. Trimming removed 6 bases at V and 5 bases at J, with 14 bases between. From germline, CDR1 is MNHEY and CDR2 SVGEGT.

The J gene is TRBJ1-3, the V gene TRBV11-2; D unclear. This CDR3 has 13 residues. Trimming left V 1 base short and J 2 bases short, with 3 bases between. Germline V gene lookup returns CDR1 SGHAT and CDR2 FQNNGV. The CDR3 DNA reads as TGTGCCAGCAGCTTAGGGGCTGGAAACACCATATATTTT. Residues: CASSLGAGNTIYF.

This chain joins TRBV20-1 and TRBJ1-2; tentative D call: TRBD1 (5 bases). V was shortened by 6 bases and J by 3 bases, with 11 bases between the two germline ends. The CDR3 is 12 residues long. Germline CDR1 and CDR2: DFQATT and SNEGSKA (reference sequence). The CDR3 bases are TGCAGTGCCCCAGGGCTGGACTATGGCTACACCTTC. Translated: CSAPGLDYGYTF.

This clonotype was seen a handful of times. The J gene is TRBJ2-6, the V gene TRBV6-1; D is ambiguous. Germline assignment: CDR1 MNHNS and CDR2 SASEGT. Trimming took 8 bases from V and 0 from J, leaving 5 bases between them. This CDR3 comprises 13 residues. CDR3 protein: CASQLSGANVLTF. The CDR3, as DNA: TGTGCCAGCCAGCTCTCTGGGGCCAACGTCCTGACTTTC.

This chain joins TRBV28 and TRBJ1-2; no firm D call. The CDR3 is made up of 14 amino acids. In germline, CDR1 is MDHEN, CDR2 SYDVKM. The V and J ends lost 3 bases and 4 bases respectively, with 12 bases between them. CDR3 DNA sequence: TGTGCCAGCAGTTTGTGGCAATCCCCCTATGGCTACACCTTC. Amino acid sequence: CASSLWQSPYGYTF.

The chain combines TRBV20-1 with TRBJ2-5; D could derive from TRBD1 or TRBD2 (5 bases each). Trimming removed 5 bases at V and 7 bases at J, with 17 bases between. The CDR3 runs to 13 residues. CDR1 is DFQATT, CDR2 SNEGSKA, per germline (reference sequence). DNA of the CDR3: TGCAGTGCTGGGGGAGACGGGGCGGGGACCCAGTACTTC. Translating gives CSAGGDGAGTQYF.

This chain links TRBV6-1 with TRBJ2-1; perhaps TRBD1 as D (5 bases). Trimming shortened V by 6 bases and J by 5 bases, and 11 bases separated the two germline ends. Germline V gives CDR1 MNHNS, CDR2 SASEGT. The CDR3 spans 13 residues. The CDR3 here is CASRQGMNNEQFF. CDR3 bases: TGTGCCAGCAGGCAGGGTATGAACAATGAGCAGTTCTTC.

This rearrangement joins TRBV9 to TRBJ2-3, with TRBD2 identical over 7 bases. Trimming removed 7 bases from V and 0 bases from J; junction bases left unmatched: 14. The germline gives CDR1 SGDLS, CDR2 YYNGEE. There are 17 residues in the CDR3. CDR3 in DNA: TGTGCCAGCTCAACCTGGGCTAGCGGAACTAGCACAGATACGCAGTATTTT. As protein: CASSTWASGTSTDTQYF.

This sequence joins TRBV12-3 or TRBV12-4 and TRBJ2-3; maybe TRBD1 (6 bases). V shed 10 bases and J shed 2 bases, with 13 bases lying between them. The CDR3 extends over 13 amino acids. The CDR3 here is CAITDRTTDTQYF. CDR3 nucleotide sequence: TGTGCCATTACCGACAGGACCACAGATACGCAGTATTTT.

This clonotype was detected a few times. This chain links TRBV6-5 with TRBJ2-3; 11 positions match TRBD2. V trimming: 5 bases; J trimming: 4 bases; junction bases outside the gene matches: 8. Germline values: CDR1 MNHEY, CDR2 SVGAGI. The length of the CDR3 is 16 residues. This CDR3 reads CASSNPLAGVPDTQYF. CDR3 nucleotides: TGTGCCAGCAGTAACCCACTAGCGGGAGTCCCAGATACGCAGTATTTT.

This clonotype was counted at least ten times. The chain uses TRBV7-2 and TRBJ2-5; 9 nucleotides match TRBD1. V trimming: 1 base; J trimming: 5 bases; junction bases outside the gene matches: 8. The CDR3 length is 16 residues. CDR1 SGHTA and CDR2 FQGNSA come from the germline V gene. The CDR3 DNA reads as TGTGCCAGCAGCTTAGGGAATACAGGGGGCTCGGAGACCCAGTACTTC. This encodes CASSLGNTGGSETQYF.

The sample holds many counts of this clonotype. The chain uses TRBV12-3 or TRBV12-4 and TRBJ2-7; 10 bases fit TRBD2. V lost 4 bases to trimming and J lost 5 bases; unmatched junction nucleotides: 11. There are 16 residues in the CDR3. CDR3 coding DNA: TGTGCCAGCAGTTGGGGCGGGACTAGCGCTATGGACGAGCAGTACTTC. Translation: CASSWGGTSAMDEQYF.

This chain uses TRBV12-3 or TRBV12-4 with TRBJ2-5; 7 nucleotides agree with TRBD2. Unmatched junction bases numbered 5, after V lost 3 bases and J lost 4 bases. The CDR3 has 14 residues. CDR3 nucleotides: TGTGCCAGCAGTTTCAGGGAGGGCGGAGAGACCCAGTACTTC. It translates to CASSFREGGETQYF.

This clonotype showed up just a few times. The CDR3 nucleotides read TGTGCCAGCACCATGGGGGGTCAGCCCCAGCATTTT. Its protein is CASTMGGQPQHF. This sequence joins TRBV12-3 or TRBV12-4 and TRBJ1-5; TRBD1 is a possible D gene (5 bases). The CDR3 extends over 12 amino acids. Trimming took off 7 bases at V and 6 bases at J, with 10 bases between the two ends.

The chain has TRBV29-1 and TRBJ2-7; 12 positions agree with TRBD1. CDR1 and CDR2 from the germline V gene are SQVTM and ANQGSEA. The CDR3 extends over 12 amino acids. J lost 6 bases, V lost 6 bases, and 3 bases had no gene match. Here the CDR3 reads CSVGTGGTEQYF. The CDR3 coding sequence is TGCAGCGTCGGGACAGGGGGCACCGAGCAGTACTTC.

This clonotype was detected a few times. The chain links TRBV20-1 to TRBJ2-3, with 7 bases lining up with TRBD2. The CDR3 runs 16 residues. V was clipped by 3 bases and J by 6 bases; unmatched bases: 15. CDR1 DFQATT and CDR2 SNEGSKA come from the germline V gene (reference sequence). The CDR3 DNA follows: TGCAGTGCTAGTCCCCTACTGGCGGGAGTTGGGGATACGCAGTATTTT. This codes for CSASPLLAGVGDTQYF.